The sequence of this T cell receptor beta chain was determined in a study of blood T cell repertoires in COVID-19. Study in general: The study drew acute and convalescent COVID-19 samples from the United States, Italy and Spain.

Sequencing used immunoSEQ multiplex PCR; TCRdb keeps in-frame clones, though not all of them. The data contain some 100,000 clones, 88% of them singletons. V lost 7 bases to trimming and J lost 4 bases, with 20 bases between them. CDR1 and CDR2 from the germline V gene are LNHDA and SQIVND (reference sequence). The CDR3 loop spans 16 amino acids. The source of this sequence is a woman older than 75 with active COVID-19. The chain carries TRBV19 and TRBJ1-3; D may be TRBD1 (5 bases). The source material was peripheral blood. The CDR3 DNA is TGTGCCAGTACCAAAACAACGACAGTTCTAGGAAACACCATATATTTT. It specifies CASTKTTTVLGNTIYF.